This T cell receptor (beta chain) came from a study of pediatric ulcerative colitis (dated by TCRdb to about 2019). As for the study more broadly: Of the ulcerative colitis patients, about 7 had pancolitis and two had left-sided colitis, and histology in every patient was consistent with ulcerative colitis. From nine newly diagnosed, treatment-naive pediatric ulcerative colitis patients and a few non-IBD control children, paired blood and rectal samples were collected. The Pediatric Ulcerative Colitis Activity Index classified a couple of patients as having mild disease, four as having moderate disease and three as having acute severe colitis. General study outcomes and caveats: Blood-derived T cells may have been included in rectal pinch biopsies, especially in patients with overt colitis. Features of the rectal repertoire distinguished controls, mild-moderate colitis patients and acute severe colitis patients, and in acute severe colitis, rectal diversity was reduced because of clonal expansions. For technical reasons, substantially fewer templates were yielded by the blood samples of two patients, and these blood samples were excluded from blood-rectal overlap analysis. A couple of rectal CDR3 clonotypes were found in every ulcerative colitis patient but in no control. Clonal overlap between a subject's own blood and rectum was significantly greater in ulcerative colitis patients than in controls, which suggests more T cell trafficking to inflamed tissue. Repertoires were derived from total lymphocyte DNA, so rare subsets such as regulatory T cells may have patterns not reflected. Only a handful of individuals were included in the healthy control group, which was small.

Counted from cysteine to phenylalanine, this CDR3 has 17 amino acids. Only CDR3 DNA remains: 51 bases, in frame from the first base. From a lookup of the germline V gene, CDR1 and CDR2 are SGHDT and YYEEEE. V is shortened by 1 base, J by 7 bases, and the region joining them spans 20 bases. During colonoscopy, one to two rectal pinch biopsies were obtained for research purposes. Before the diagnostic colonoscopy, none of the ulcerative colitis patients had been given immunosuppressive medication. Before DNA was isolated, the rectal biopsies underwent proteinase K digestion. The Wizard kit (Promega) was used to extract genomic DNA from blood and intestinal samples. On this clone: Its cognate antigen has yet to be identified. The sample holds no much larger clone one base away, and base qualities are not on file.

Through the immunoSEQ TRB Survey service, multiplex V and J primers were used to amplify rearranged CDR3 beta regions from genomic DNA. Survey-level sequencing depth of up to 500,000 reads per sample was used to keep depth equal across samples. The libraries were purified and pooled, then sequenced using Illumina technology. On the authors' methods: Productive clonality, sample overlap, pairwise scatters, CDR3 beta length, V/D/J gene usage and productiveness were assessed with immunoSEQ online tools. Calculated diversity was the number of unique rearrangements divided by total templates times 100; Shannon and Simpson indices were also computed. For principal component analysis, Z-score normalized data were analyzed with the R prcomp function and the ggbiplot package. Morisita's index was used to quantify the clonal overlap between blood and rectum within each subject. TCRdb holds this immuneACCESS table with in-frame rearrangements only. Some clones are missing; in checked studies, unresolved V genes explain under half, and the rest has no known cause. That table furnishes V, J and clone size, whereas the DNA furnished D and trimming. In all, the sample holds tens of thousands of clones, and around 75% of those were seen once. In total, the top ten clones hold approximately 9% of the sample.

The sequence derives from a boy aged 10-17 years with severe ulcerative colitis. This chain joins TRBV5-6 to TRBJ1-4; D gene: possibly TRBD1, on 5 matching bases. Sequences were obtained from gut tissue. The CDR3 region has the sequence CASSLLRPGTTPEKLFF. The sequenced DNA: TGTGCCAGCAGCTTGCTCCGCCCTGGGACGACCCCTGAAAAACTGTTTTTT.